These 28 T cell receptor beta chains originate from one sample sequenced in a study of T-cell reconstitution after alpha-beta-depleted transplantation in children. Unique molecular identifiers featured in how the TCRbeta library was prepared. TCRdb reanalysed the PCR reads using MiXCR and keeps one entry per CDR3 protein. Found here are hundreds of thousands of distinct CDR3 sequences, 15% to 20% of them singletons; the top ten hold under 30%. The sample was PBMCs, mostly from graft donor cells, taken 360 days after TCRalphabeta/CD19-depleted stem cell transplant. These receptors originate from a boy under two years old who had a stem cell transplant for Wiskott-Aldrich syndrome, so the T cells may come from the graft donor.

V usage is TRBV15 and J usage is TRBJ1-5, with 10 bases aligning to TRBD1. Germline assignment: CDR1 LNHNV and CDR2 YYDKDF (reference sequence). Trimming cost V 1 base and J 0 bases; bases outside gene matches: 9. This CDR3 comprises 19 residues. This CDR3 is CATSRVLGQGLYSNQPQHF. In nucleotides, the CDR3 is TGTGCCACCAGCAGAGTCCTGGGACAGGGGCTTTATAGCAATCAGCCCCAGCATTTT.

CDR3 DNA: TGCGCCAGCAACTTAGAGGTGACCACTTGGCGCACAGATACGCAGTATTTT. This translates into CASNLEVTTWRTDTQYF. The chain is built from TRBV4-1 and TRBJ2-3, with D uncertain. V lost 7 bases to trimming and J lost 1 base, with 21 bases between them. The CDR3 runs 17 residues. CDR1 and CDR2 (germline): MGHRA, YSYEKL.

This clonotype occurred a few times. This chain uses TRBV5-4 with TRBJ2-1, with TRBD2 matching over 9 bases. The CDR3 contains 16 residues. Germline loops: CDR1 SGHNT, CDR2 YYREEE (reference sequence). J was trimmed by 2 bases and V by 4 bases; bases with no gene match: 7. The CDR3 here is CASSPRRLAAYNEQFF. The CDR3 nucleotides are TGTGCCAGCAGCCCACGGCGACTAGCGGCCTACAATGAGCAGTTCTTC.

Only a few counts were recorded for this clonotype. The chain is built from TRBV5-6 and TRBJ2-1, with 13 bases matching TRBD2. V dropped 4 bases and J dropped 9; count of bases not matched to a gene: 10. The CDR3 spans 16 residues. CDR1 and CDR2 (germline): SGHDT, YYEEEE. CDR3 loop: CASSRRTSGGVGEQFF. The CDR3 DNA sequence: TGTGCCAGCAGCCGGCGGACTAGCGGGGGAGTGGGTGAGCAGTTCTTC.

The CDR3 bases are TGTGCCATCGAGGGGCTCTTGGGTACGCAGTATTTT. As protein: CAIEGLLGTQYF. The chain combines TRBV11-2 with TRBJ2-3; either TRBD1 or TRBD2 may supply D (5 bases each). Germline CDR1 reads SGHAT; CDR2 reads FQNNGV. Trimming shortened V by 10 bases and J by 8 bases, and 16 bases separated the two germline ends. This CDR3 is 12 amino acids long.

The genes are TRBV20-1 and TRBJ1-1, with D possibly TRBD1 on 6 matching bases. CDR1 is DFQATT and CDR2 is SNEGSKA in the germline V gene (reference sequence). The V and J ends lost 2 bases and 0 bases respectively, with 7 bases between them. The CDR3 sequence is 13 residues long. The CDR3 protein is CSARYRVNTEAFF. The CDR3 coding sequence is TGCAGTGCTAGATACAGGGTGAACACTGAAGCTTTCTTT.

The J gene is TRBJ2-1, the V gene TRBV20-1; D may be TRBD2 (7 bases). Between the trimmed V and J ends, which lost 8 bases and 5 bases, there was a span of 19 bases. The CDR3 extends over 14 amino acids. In germline, CDR1 is DFQATT, CDR2 SNEGSKA (reference sequence). The CDR3 region is CSPSVAGADNEQFF. The CDR3 nucleotides read TGCAGTCCCAGTGTGGCGGGGGCGGACAATGAGCAGTTCTTC.

This chain uses TRBV20-1 with TRBJ1-4, with TRBD1 matching 7 bases. Trimming removed 4 bases from V and 11 bases from J; junction bases left unmatched: 4. Germline loops: CDR1 DFQATT, CDR2 SNEGSKA (reference sequence). This CDR3 spans 11 amino acids. DNA for the CDR3: TGCAGTGCTACCCAACAGGGGAAACTGTTTTTT. Protein product: CSATQQGKLFF.

This clonotype showed up just once. The CDR3 region is CASSPTGLINSPLHF. The CDR3 DNA sequence: TGTGCCAGCAGCCCTACTGGGCTCATTAATTCACCCCTCCACTTT. The chain is built from TRBV7-7 and TRBJ1-6; D is unclear. Germline V CDR1 and CDR2: SSHAT, FNYEAQ (reference sequence). The CDR3 runs to 15 residues. The V end was cut by 5 bases, the J end by 6 bases, with 14 bases between.

This clonotype was seen only a few times. The rearrangement links TRBV5-1 to TRBJ1-1, with D hard to call. The CDR3 is made up of 14 amino acids. Per germline, CDR1 SGHRS and CDR2 YFSETQ. V lost 0 bases and J lost 3, with 9 bases in between. The CDR3 reads CASSLDKRYTEAFF. CDR3 sequence (DNA): TGCGCCAGCAGCTTGGACAAAAGGTACACTGAAGCTTTCTTT.

The rearrangement joins TRBV6-5 to TRBJ2-5; 11 bases line up with TRBD1. Germline CDR1 is MNHEY and CDR2 is SVGAGI. The CDR3 loop spans 15 amino acids. J lost 7 bases, V lost 0 bases, and 4 bases had no gene match. The CDR3 nucleotides are TGTGCCAGCAGTTACTCTGGACAGGGGGCTTGGACCCAGTACTTC. As protein: CASSYSGQGAWTQYF.

This clonotype has just a few counts. The V gene is TRBV4-1, the J gene TRBJ2-5; no clear D gene. V gave up 0 bases and J gave up 4 bases, with 12 bases separating them. CDR1 MGHRA and CDR2 YSYEKL come from the germline V gene. The CDR3 is made up of 15 amino acids. CDR3 sequence: CASSQESQPRETQYF. CDR3 DNA: TGCGCCAGCAGCCAAGAAAGCCAACCTCGAGAGACCCAGTACTTC.

The chain uses TRBV5-1 and TRBJ2-1, with 8 bases identical to TRBD1. Germline assignment: CDR1 SGHRS and CDR2 YFSETQ. The length of the CDR3 is 13 residues. V shed 3 bases, J shed 6 bases, and the junction held 2 bases outside the gene matches. CDR3 amino acids: CASSYGTGNEQFF. The CDR3 region has the DNA TGCGCCAGCAGCTACGGGACAGGCAATGAGCAGTTCTTC.

This clonotype has more than one count but fewer than ten. This rearrangement joins TRBV5-1 to TRBJ2-1, with D unclear. The CDR3 runs to 12 residues. Trimming took off 1 base at V and 6 bases at J, with 5 bases between the two ends. Germline lookup yields CDR1 SGHRS and CDR2 YFSETQ. The CDR3 spells CASSLKTNEQFF. The CDR3 DNA follows: TGCGCCAGCAGCTTGAAAACCAATGAGCAGTTCTTC.

This rearrangement joins TRBV2 to TRBJ2-7; 12 nucleotides match TRBD2. V trimming: 6 bases; J trimming: 2 bases; junction bases outside the gene matches: 14. Germline V gene data show CDR1 as SNHLY and CDR2 as FYNNEI. The CDR3 totals 18 residues. The CDR3 region has the DNA TGTGCCAGCAGCTGCGCCGGGACTAGCGGGTTATACCCCTACGAGCAGTACTTC. It is translated as CASSCAGTSGLYPYEQYF.

The chain's CDR3 is CASSLASSAQYF. CDR3 in DNA: TGTGCCAGCAGCTTGGCCTCGTCGGCCCAGTACTTC. The chain joins TRBV5-4 to TRBJ2-5; no clear D gene. CDR3 size: 12 residues. V lost 0 bases and J lost 9, with 9 bases in between. Germline loops: CDR1 SGHNT, CDR2 YYREEE (reference sequence).

The V and J genes are TRBV7-9 and TRBJ1-1, with a weak D call TRBD1 (5 bases). From germline, CDR1 is SEHNR and CDR2 FQNEAQ (reference sequence). The CDR3 loop spans 13 amino acids. The V and J ends lost 5 bases and 4 bases respectively, with 11 bases between them. The CDR3 coding sequence is TGTGCCAGCAGCCTGGGGGACGGCACTGAAGCTTTCTTT. Encoded protein: CASSLGDGTEAFF.

The chain combines TRBV12-3 or TRBV12-4 with TRBJ1-1; D is unclear. Trimming left V 7 bases short and J 0 bases short, with 18 bases between. The CDR3 is 16 residues long. The CDR3 sequence is CASNLLGNFMNTEAFF. The CDR3 DNA sequence: TGTGCCAGCAATCTTCTAGGTAACTTCATGAACACTGAAGCTTTCTTT.

This chain connects TRBV20-1 to TRBJ2-1, with 11 bases lining up with TRBD2. Germline V gene lookup returns CDR1 DFQATT and CDR2 SNEGSKA (reference sequence). The CDR3 is 15 amino acids. V lost 3 bases, J lost 2 bases, and 3 bases stayed unmatched. CDR3 bases: TGCAGTGCTAGCGGACTAGCGGGCACCTACAATGAGCAGTTCTTC. This translates into CSASGLAGTYNEQFF.

This clonotype was counted a few times. The chain links TRBV7-9 to TRBJ2-3; D not certain. Germline loops: CDR1 SEHNR, CDR2 FQNEAQ (reference sequence). The CDR3 contains 13 residues. The V gene lost 2 bases and the J gene lost 6 bases, with 9 bases spanning the gap. CDR3 bases: TGTGCCAGCAGCTTATTTGCCCGGGATACGCAGTATTTT. This gives the protein CASSLFARDTQYF.

This clonotype was seen more than once but under ten times. The chain recombines TRBV12-3 or TRBV12-4 with TRBJ2-5, with D hard to call. This CDR3 is 12 amino acids long. Trimming cost V 5 bases and J 4 bases, with 8 bases left between them. The CDR3 sequence is CASSTWGETQYF. The CDR3 DNA reads as TGTGCCAGCAGTACGTGGGGAGAGACCCAGTACTTC.

This chain joins TRBV7-2 and TRBJ2-7, with 8 bases matching TRBD1. Trimming at V came to 5 bases and at J to 2 bases, leaving 8 bases not matched to a gene. This CDR3 comprises 15 residues. Germline V gives CDR1 SGHTA, CDR2 FQGNSA. CDR3 protein: CASSPYGTGTYEQYF. The CDR3 bases are TGTGCCAGCAGCCCGTACGGGACAGGAACCTACGAGCAGTACTTC.

This sequence joins TRBV30 and TRBJ2-3; 9 positions match TRBD1. Germline loops: CDR1 GTSNPN, CDR2 SVGIG (reference sequence). V was pared by 7 bases and J by 4 bases, with 3 bases of the junction left unmatched. CDR3 size: 12 residues. CDR3 amino acids: CAFRQGADTQYF. The DNA of the CDR3 is TGTGCCTTCCGACAGGGGGCAGATACGCAGTATTTT.

This clonotype was counted at least ten times. CDR3 bases: TGTGCCAGCAGTTCGGGGGGGCTCTACAATGAGCAGTTCTTC. The encoded protein is CASSSGGLYNEQFF. The rearrangement links TRBV12-3 or TRBV12-4 to TRBJ2-1, with 8 bases matching TRBD2. J was trimmed by 3 bases and V by 4 bases; bases with no gene match: 2. This CDR3 comprises 14 residues.

This clonotype appeared a few times. The genes are TRBV4-1 and TRBJ2-3; 10 nucleotides agree with TRBD1. This CDR3 spans 16 amino acids. Per the germline V gene, CDR1 is MGHRA and CDR2 is YSYEKL. The V segment lost 4 bases and the J segment 0 bases; nucleotides outside the gene matches: 4. The CDR3 loop is CASSRGTGASTDTQYF. The CDR3 bases are TGCGCCAGCAGCCGGGGGACAGGGGCCAGCACAGATACGCAGTATTTT.

V gene TRBV29-1 combines with J gene TRBJ2-3; D uncertain. Deletions cut 7 bases from V and 6 bases from J, with 14 bases between. CDR3 length equals 12 residues. The germline V gene has CDR1 SQVTM and CDR2 ANQGSEA. This chain's CDR3 is CSARARTDTQYF. The CDR3 bases are TGCAGCGCCCGGGCCCGGACGGATACGCAGTATTTT.

The CDR3 sequence is CASSRPGGRAFNEQFF. Written as DNA, the CDR3 is TGCGCCAGCAGCCGCCCAGGGGGGAGGGCCTTTAATGAGCAGTTCTTC. This chain uses TRBV4-1 with TRBJ2-1; the D call may be TRBD1 or TRBD2 (7 bases each). V dropped 4 bases and J dropped 7 bases, with 20 bases sitting between them. The germline CDR1 and CDR2 sequences are MGHRA and YSYEKL. This CDR3 is built from 16 residues.

This clonotype was counted a single time. This rearrangement joins TRBV6-5 to TRBJ2-6; D perhaps matches TRBD1 (6 bases). Trimming shortened V by 2 bases and J by 7 bases, and 24 bases separated the two germline ends. Germline V lookup: CDR1 MNHEY, CDR2 SVGAGI. The CDR3 is 19 residues long. DNA for the CDR3: TGTGCCAGCAGTTACCCTGGCAGGGGTTATCCTTTGGGTGCCAACGTCCTGACTTTC. It codes for CASSYPGRGYPLGANVLTF.